This T cell receptor beta chain derives from a study of blood T cell repertoires in COVID-19. Overall study: Samples representing acute and convalescent COVID-19 were sourced from the United States, Italy and Spain. From T cells, B-cell-depleted T cells, or PBMCs came the material, which was cDNA or gDNA.

Authors' processing steps: Nucleated cell number was recorded as an estimate derived from reference gene primer amplification. Assay: immunoSEQ multiplex PCR; the TCRdb copy retains only in-frame clones and omits some. From that table come the V and J calls and clone size; the DNA was used to work out D and trimming. The sample yields some 38,000 clones, just under 75% seen once. Per the germline V gene, CDR1 is SGHNT and CDR2 is YYREEE (reference sequence). This CDR3 region has 13 residues. Trimming cost V 5 bases and J 5 bases, with 13 bases left between them. It was during active infection that Seattle patients were enrolled and then longitudinally followed. The table lists this clone with a count of one.

The chain is built from TRBV5-4 and TRBJ2-5, with D perhaps TRBD2 (6 bases). The sample comprised peripheral blood. This TCR was sampled from a man in his 70s with COVID-19, enrolled during active disease. CDR3 residues: CASRAGNGETQYF. In nucleotides, the CDR3 is TGTGCCAGCAGGGCGGGGAATGGGGAGACCCAGTACTTC. Drawing the rest from reference TRBV5-4 and TRBJ2-5, the complete variable domain is ETGVTQSPTHLIKTRGQQVTLRCSSQSGHNTVSWYQQALGQGPQFIFQYYREEENGRGNFPPRFSGLQFPNYSSELNVNALELDDSALYLCASRAGNGETQYFGPGTRLLVL.